This T cell receptor (beta chain) was sequenced for a study of CD8+ T cells in alopecia areata. Germline assignment: CDR1 SGDLS and CDR2 YYNGEE. The CDR3 runs to 15 residues. Trimming at V came to 3 bases and at J to 0 bases, leaving 3 bases not matched to a gene. RNA, once extracted, was reverse transcribed into cDNA for use as the sequencing template. Only in-frame clones appear in the TCRdb table, and some are missing; sequencing was by immunoSEQ multiplex PCR. The table has 80,000 to 100,000 clones, about 40% seen once. Treatment reported: oral pan-JAK inhibitor, 5-10 mg twice daily. The sample was CD8+ T cells sorted from blood, taken at week 24, from a patient treated with tofacitinib. The sequence derives from a human donor with alopecia areata. The rearrangement uses TRBV9 and TRBJ1-3; 7 nucleotides agree with TRBD1. The CDR3: CASSGGQSSGNTIYF. As DNA, the CDR3 is TGTGCCAGCAGCGGGGGACAGTCCTCTGGAAACACCATATATTTT.